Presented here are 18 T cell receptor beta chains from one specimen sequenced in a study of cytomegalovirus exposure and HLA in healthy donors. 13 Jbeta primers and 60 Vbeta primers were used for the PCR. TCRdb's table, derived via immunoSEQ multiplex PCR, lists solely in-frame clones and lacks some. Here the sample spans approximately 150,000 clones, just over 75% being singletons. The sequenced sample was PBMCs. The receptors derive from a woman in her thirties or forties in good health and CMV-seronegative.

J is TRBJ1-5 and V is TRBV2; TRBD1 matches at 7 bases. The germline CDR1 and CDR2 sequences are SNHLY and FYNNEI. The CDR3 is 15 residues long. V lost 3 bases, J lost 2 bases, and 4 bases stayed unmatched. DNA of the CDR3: TGTGCCAGCAGTGAGGAGGGGGCGGGCAATCAGCCCCAGCATTTT. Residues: CASSEEGAGNQPQHF.

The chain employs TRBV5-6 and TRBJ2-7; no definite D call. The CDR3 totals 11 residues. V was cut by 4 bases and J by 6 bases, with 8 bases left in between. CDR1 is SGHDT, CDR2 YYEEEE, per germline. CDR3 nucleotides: TGTGCCAGCAGCCTTAATGTCGAGCAGTACTTC. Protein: CASSLNVEQYF.

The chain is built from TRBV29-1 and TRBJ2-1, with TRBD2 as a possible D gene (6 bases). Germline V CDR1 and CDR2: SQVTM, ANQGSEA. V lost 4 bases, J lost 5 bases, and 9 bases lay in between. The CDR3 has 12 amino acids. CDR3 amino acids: CSVGRGNNEQFF. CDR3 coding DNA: TGCAGCGTTGGGCGGGGCAACAATGAGCAGTTCTTC.

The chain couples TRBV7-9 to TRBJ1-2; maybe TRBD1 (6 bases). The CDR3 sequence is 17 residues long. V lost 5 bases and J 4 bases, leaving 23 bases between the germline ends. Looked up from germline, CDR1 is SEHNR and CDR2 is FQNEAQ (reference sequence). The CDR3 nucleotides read TGTGCCAGCAGCCCGCGCACAGGCACAGGGAGTACCTATGGCTACACCTTC. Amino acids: CASSPRTGTGSTYGYTF.

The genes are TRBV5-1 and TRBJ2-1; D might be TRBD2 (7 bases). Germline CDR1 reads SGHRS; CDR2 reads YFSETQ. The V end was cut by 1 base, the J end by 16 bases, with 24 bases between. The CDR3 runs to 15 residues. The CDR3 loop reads CASSLRGEGRKGGFF. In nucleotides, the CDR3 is TGCGCCAGCAGCTTGAGGGGGGAGGGCCGTAAAGGGGGATTCTTC. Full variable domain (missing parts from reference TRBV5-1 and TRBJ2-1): KAGVTQTPRYLIKTRGQQVTLSCSPISGHRSVSWYQQTPGQGLQFLFEYFSETQRNKGNFPGRFSGRQFSNSRSEMNVSTLELGDSALYLCASSLRGEGRKGGFFGPGTRLTVL.

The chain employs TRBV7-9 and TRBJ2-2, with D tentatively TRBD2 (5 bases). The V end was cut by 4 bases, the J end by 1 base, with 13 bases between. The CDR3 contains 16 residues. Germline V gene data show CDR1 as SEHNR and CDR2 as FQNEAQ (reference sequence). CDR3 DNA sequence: TGTGCCAGCAGCTCGTCCGGAGAGGGGAACACCGGGGAGCTGTTTTTT. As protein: CASSSSGEGNTGELFF.

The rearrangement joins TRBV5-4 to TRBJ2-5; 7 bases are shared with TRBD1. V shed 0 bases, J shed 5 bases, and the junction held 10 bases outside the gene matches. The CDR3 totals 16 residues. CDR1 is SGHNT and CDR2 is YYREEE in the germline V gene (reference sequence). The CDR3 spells CASSLAVKGAEETQYF. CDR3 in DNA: TGTGCCAGCAGCTTGGCCGTCAAGGGGGCCGAGGAGACCCAGTACTTC.

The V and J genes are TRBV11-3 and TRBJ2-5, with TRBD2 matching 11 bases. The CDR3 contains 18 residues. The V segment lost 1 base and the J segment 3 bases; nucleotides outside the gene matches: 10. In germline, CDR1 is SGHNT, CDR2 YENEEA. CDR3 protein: CASSLGAAGTSGEETQYF. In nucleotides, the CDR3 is TGTGCCAGCAGCTTAGGTGCCGCCGGGACTAGCGGAGAAGAGACCCAGTACTTC.

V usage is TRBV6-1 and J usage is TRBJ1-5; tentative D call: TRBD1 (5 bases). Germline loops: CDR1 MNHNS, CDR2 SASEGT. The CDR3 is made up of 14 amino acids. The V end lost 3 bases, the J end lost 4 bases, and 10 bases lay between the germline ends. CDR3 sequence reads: CASSDAGGNQPQHF. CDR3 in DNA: TGTGCCAGCAGTGACGCGGGGGGTAATCAGCCCCAGCATTTT.

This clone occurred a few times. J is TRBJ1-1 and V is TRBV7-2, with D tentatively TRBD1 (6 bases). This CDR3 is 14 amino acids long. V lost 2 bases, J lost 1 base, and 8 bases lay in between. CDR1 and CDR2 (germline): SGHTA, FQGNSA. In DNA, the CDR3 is TGTGCCAGCAGCTTATGGGACACGAACACTGAAGCTTTCTTT. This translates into CASSLWDTNTEAFF.

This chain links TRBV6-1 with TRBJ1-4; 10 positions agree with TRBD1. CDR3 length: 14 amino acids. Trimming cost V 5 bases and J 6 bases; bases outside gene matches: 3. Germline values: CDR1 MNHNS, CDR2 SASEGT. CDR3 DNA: TGTGCCAGCAGTATGACAGGGGGCGATGAAAAACTGTTTTTT. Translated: CASSMTGGDEKLFF.

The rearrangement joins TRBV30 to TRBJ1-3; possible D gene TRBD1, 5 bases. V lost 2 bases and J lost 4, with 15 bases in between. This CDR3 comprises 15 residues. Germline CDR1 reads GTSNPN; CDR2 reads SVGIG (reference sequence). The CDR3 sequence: CAWSYGAGSGNTIYF. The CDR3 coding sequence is TGTGCCTGGAGTTATGGGGCCGGGTCCGGAAACACCATATATTTT. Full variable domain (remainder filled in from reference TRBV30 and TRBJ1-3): SQTIHQWPATLVQPVGSPLSLECTVEGTSNPNLYWYRQAAGRGLQLLFYSVGIGQISSEVPQNLSASRPQDRQFILSSKKLLLSDSGFYLCAWSYGAGSGNTIYFGEGSWLTVV.

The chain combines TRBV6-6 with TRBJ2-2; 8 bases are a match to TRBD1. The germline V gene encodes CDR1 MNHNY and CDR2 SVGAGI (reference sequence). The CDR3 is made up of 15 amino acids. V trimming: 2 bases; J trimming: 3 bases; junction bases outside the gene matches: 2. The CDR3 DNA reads TGTGCCAGCAGTTACGACAGGGGAGACACCGGGGAGCTGTTTTTT. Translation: CASSYDRGDTGELFF.

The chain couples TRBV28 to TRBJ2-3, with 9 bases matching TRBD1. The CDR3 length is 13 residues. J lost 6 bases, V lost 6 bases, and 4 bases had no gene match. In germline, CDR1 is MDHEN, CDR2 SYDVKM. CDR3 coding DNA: TGTGCCAGCAGCCCCGGGACAGGGGATACGCAGTATTTT. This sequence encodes CASSPGTGDTQYF. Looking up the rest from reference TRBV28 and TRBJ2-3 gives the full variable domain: DVKVTQSSRYLVKRTGEKVFLECVQDMDHENMFWYRQDPGLGLRLIYFSYDVKMKEKGDIPEGYSVSREKKERFSLILESASTNQTSMYLCASSPGTGDTQYFGPGTRLTVL.

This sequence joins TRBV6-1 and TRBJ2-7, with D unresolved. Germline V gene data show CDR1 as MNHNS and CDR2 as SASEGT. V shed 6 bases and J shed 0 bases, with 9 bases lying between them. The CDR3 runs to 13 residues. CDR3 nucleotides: TGTGCCAGCAGGGGCACGAGCTCCTACGAGCAGTACTTC. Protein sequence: CASRGTSSYEQYF.

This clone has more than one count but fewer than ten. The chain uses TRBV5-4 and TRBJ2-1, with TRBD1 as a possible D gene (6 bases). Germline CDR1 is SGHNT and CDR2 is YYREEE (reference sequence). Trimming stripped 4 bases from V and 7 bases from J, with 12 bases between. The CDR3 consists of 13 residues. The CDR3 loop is CASSQGTVNEQFF. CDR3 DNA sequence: TGTGCCAGCAGCCAGGGGACGGTGAATGAGCAGTTCTTC.

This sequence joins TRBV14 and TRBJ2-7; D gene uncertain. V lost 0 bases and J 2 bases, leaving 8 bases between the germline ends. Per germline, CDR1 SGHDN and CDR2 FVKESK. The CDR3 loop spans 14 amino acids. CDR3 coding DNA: TGTGCCAGCAGCCAAGATACGGGTACCTACGAGCAGTACTTC. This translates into CASSQDTGTYEQYF.

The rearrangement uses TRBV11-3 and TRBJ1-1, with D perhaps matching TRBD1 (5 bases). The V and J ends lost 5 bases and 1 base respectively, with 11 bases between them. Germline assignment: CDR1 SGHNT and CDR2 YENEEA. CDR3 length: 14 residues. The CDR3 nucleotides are TGTGCCAGCAGCCCAGCCGGGGGGAACACTGAAGCTTTCTTT. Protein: CASSPAGGNTEAFF.